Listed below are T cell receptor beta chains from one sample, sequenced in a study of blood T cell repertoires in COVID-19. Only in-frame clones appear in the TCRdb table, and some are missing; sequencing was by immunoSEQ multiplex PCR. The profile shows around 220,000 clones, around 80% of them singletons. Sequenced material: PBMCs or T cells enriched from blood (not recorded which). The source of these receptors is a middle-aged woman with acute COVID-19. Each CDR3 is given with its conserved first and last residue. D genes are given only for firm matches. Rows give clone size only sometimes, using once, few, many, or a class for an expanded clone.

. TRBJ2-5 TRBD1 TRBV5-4 TGTGCCAGCAGCTTGGCCGGACAGGGGAGGGTGGGAAAGACCCAGTACTTC CASSLAGQGRVGKTQYF
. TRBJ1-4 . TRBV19 TGTGCCAGTAACTGGGGACAAACAACTAATGAAAAACTGTTTTTT CASNWGQTTNEKLFF
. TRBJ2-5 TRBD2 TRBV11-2 TGTGCCAGCAGCTTGGTACTAGCGGGAGCAAAGACCCAGTACTTC CASSLVLAGAKTQYF
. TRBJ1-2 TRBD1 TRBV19 TGTGCCAGTAGTGGATGGGACAGGGTAATCACCCTACATGGCTACACCTTC CASSGWDRVITLHGYTF
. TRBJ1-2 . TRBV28 TGTGCCAGCAGTTTCAACAGAAACTATGGCTACACCTTC CASSFNRNYGYTF
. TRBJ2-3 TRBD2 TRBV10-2 TGCGCCAGCAGTGAGCCCGGCGGGGGAACAGATACGCAGTATTTT CASSEPGGGTDTQYF
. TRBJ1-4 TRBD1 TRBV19 TGTGCCAGTACCATGGGACAGGGATCCCGTGGCACGTATGAAAAACTGTTTTTT CASTMGQGSRGTYEKLFF
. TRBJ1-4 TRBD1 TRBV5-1 TGCGCCAGCAGCTTGCGGACAGGGAAGGATGAAAAACTGTTTTTT CASSLRTGKDEKLFF
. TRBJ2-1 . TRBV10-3 TGTGCCATCAGGGGTGACAGGAGCTCCTACAATGAGCAGTTCTTC CAIRGDRSSYNEQFF
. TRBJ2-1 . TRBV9 TGTGCCAGCAGCAGGAGGCCAAGCTCCTACAATGAGCAGTTCTTC CASSRRPSSYNEQFF
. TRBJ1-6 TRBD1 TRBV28 TGTGCCAGCAGTCTCCGGGACAGGGGTTCACCCCTCCACTTT CASSLRDRGSPLHF
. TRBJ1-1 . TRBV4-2 TGTGCCAGCAGCCACGCAATACAGGGCACTGAAGCTTTCTTT CASSHAIQGTEAFF
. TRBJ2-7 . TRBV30 TGTGCCTGGAGTGTAAACAGGGAAGACGAGCAGTACTTC CAWSVNREDEQYF
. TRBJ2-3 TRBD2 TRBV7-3 TGTGCCAGCAGCTTTACGGGAGCGGGGGTCACAGATACGCAGTATTTT CASSFTGAGVTDTQYF
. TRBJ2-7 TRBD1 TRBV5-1 TGCGCCAGCAGCTCGACCGGGACAGGGGCCTACGAGCAGTACTTC CASSSTGTGAYEQYF
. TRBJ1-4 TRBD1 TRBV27 TGTGCCAGCAGTCCTGGACAGGGCTCTAATGAAAAACTGTTTTTT CASSPGQGSNEKLFF
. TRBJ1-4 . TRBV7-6 TGTGCCAGCAGCTTAGTTGGTGCCCGGGGAGTAGAAAAACTGTTTTTT CASSLVGARGVEKLFF
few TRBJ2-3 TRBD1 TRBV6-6 TGTGCCAGCAGTGGGGGACAGGGGATGGATACGCAGTATTTT CASSGGQGMDTQYF
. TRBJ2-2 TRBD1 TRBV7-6 TGTGCCAGCAGCCGAACCGGGACAGGGAACACCGGGGAGCTGTTTTTT CASSRTGTGNTGELFF
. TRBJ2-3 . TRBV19 TGTGCCAGTAGTATTCGGACAGGCACAGATACGCAGTATTTT CASSIRTGTDTQYF
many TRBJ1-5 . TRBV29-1 TGCAGCGCCGGAATGGCGGGTAGCAATCAGCCCCAGCATTTT CSAGMAGSNQPQHF
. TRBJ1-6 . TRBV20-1 TGCAGTGCTAGTATCCCGGACGGGACATCCTATTCACCCCTCCACTTT CSASIPDGTSYSPLHF
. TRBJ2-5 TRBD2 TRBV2 TGTGCCAGCAGAAGGTCCAGCGGGGGGTACCAAGAGACCCAGTACTTC CASRRSSGGYQETQYF
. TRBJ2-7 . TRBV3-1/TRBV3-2 TGTGCCAGCAGCCAAGGGAGACAGGCCTCCTACGAGCAGTACTTC CASSQGRQASYEQYF
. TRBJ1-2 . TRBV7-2 TGTGCCAGCAGCCTTCAGGGCTTCGGCTATGGCTACACCTTC CASSLQGFGYGYTF
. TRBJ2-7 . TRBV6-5 TGTGCCAGCAGCTTGAGCGGTCCCCCCATGGACGAGCAGTACTTC CASSLSGPPMDEQYF
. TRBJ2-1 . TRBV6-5 TGTGCCAGCAGTTACTCGTGGTATGAGGAGCAGTTCTTC CASSYSWYEEQFF
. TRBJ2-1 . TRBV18 TGTGCCAGCTCAGGGGCAGCCTACAATGAGCAGTTCTTC CASSGAAYNEQFF
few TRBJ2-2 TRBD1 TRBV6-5 TGTGCCAGCAGTTATCTGCGGACAGGGGCCGTCGGGGAGCTGTTTTTT CASSYLRTGAVGELFF
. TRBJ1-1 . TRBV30 TGTGCCTGGTCCGGACAGAACACTGAAGCTTTCTTT CAWSGQNTEAFF
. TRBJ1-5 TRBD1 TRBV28 TGTGCCAGCACTTTCCCAGGGGGCTATAGCAATCAGCCCCAGCATTTT CASTFPGGYSNQPQHF
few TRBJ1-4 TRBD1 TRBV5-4 TGTGCCAGCAGCACACGGACAGGGCAGAACGAAAAACTGTTTTTT CASSTRTGQNEKLFF
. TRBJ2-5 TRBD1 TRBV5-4 TGTGCCAGCAGCCCGGAGCGAGGCAGGGGGAGAGAGACCCAGTACTTC CASSPERGRGRETQYF
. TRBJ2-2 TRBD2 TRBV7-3 TGTGCCAGCAGCTCACCCGGACTAGCAAACACCGGGGAGCTGTTTTTT CASSSPGLANTGELFF
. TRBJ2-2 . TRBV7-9 TGTGCCAGCAGCCCTGCGGGGCGCGGGGTGAACACCGGGGAGCTGTTTTTT CASSPAGRGVNTGELFF
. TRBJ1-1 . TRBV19 TGTGCCAGTAGTATTGGGCGGACTATGAACACTGAAGCTTTCTTT CASSIGRTMNTEAFF
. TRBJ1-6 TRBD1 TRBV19 TGTGCCAGTAGCCTAACAGGGGTTCGTTCACCCCTCCACTTT CASSLTGVRSPLHF
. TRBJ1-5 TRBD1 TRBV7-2 TGTGCCAGCACCAAAAATGGACAGGGGAACCAGCCCCAGCATTTT CASTKNGQGNQPQHF
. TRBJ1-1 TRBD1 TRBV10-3 TGTGCCATCAGTGCCTCGGGACAGGGGAACACTGAAGCTTTCTTT CAISASGQGNTEAFF
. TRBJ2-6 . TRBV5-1 TGCGCCAGCGAAGACAGCTCTGGGGCCAACGTCCTGACTTTC CASEDSSGANVLTF
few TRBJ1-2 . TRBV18 TGTGCCAGCTCACCACCATCCAGGGCTGTTGGCTACACCTTC CASSPPSRAVGYTF
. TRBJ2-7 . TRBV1 TGCACCAGCAGCCAACTAGCGGGAGAGCGGGGGGACGAGCAGTACTTC CTSSQLAGERGDEQYF
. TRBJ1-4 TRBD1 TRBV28 TGTGCCAGCAGTTTGCGGGGACAGGGGAATGAAAAACTGTTTTTT CASSLRGQGNEKLFF
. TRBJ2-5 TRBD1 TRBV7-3 TGTGCCAGCAGCAAGGGGACAGGCCTGGAGACCCAGTACTTC CASSKGTGLETQYF
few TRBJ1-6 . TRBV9 TGTGCCAGCAGCCCATACAGTGGTAATTCACCCCTCCACTTT CASSPYSGNSPLHF
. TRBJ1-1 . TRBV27 TGTGCCAGCAGTGGGGGGAAAACGGGGCACACTGAAGCTTTCTTT CASSGGKTGHTEAFF
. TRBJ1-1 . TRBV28 TGTGCCAGCAGTTTACAGACATTGGTCCTGAACACTGAAGCTTTCTTT CASSLQTLVLNTEAFF
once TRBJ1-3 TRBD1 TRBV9 TGTGCCAGCAGCGGACGAGCAGGGGGCGCAGGAAACACCATATATTTT CASSGRAGGAGNTIYF
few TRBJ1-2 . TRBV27 TGTGCCAGCAGTTTTAATATAGCCTATGGCTACACCTTC CASSFNIAYGYTF
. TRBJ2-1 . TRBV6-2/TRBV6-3 TGTGCCAGCAGTTCCCTAGGACCGACGGGGAACAATGAGCAGTTCTTC CASSSLGPTGNNEQFF
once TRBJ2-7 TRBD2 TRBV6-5 TGTGCCAGCACTACTCCGGGACTAGCGGAGCAGTACTTC CASTTPGLAEQYF
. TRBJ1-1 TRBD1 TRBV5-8 TGTGCCAGCAGCTTTTACAGGGGAGGTAGACATGAGAACACTGAAGCTTTCTTT CASSFYRGGRHENTEAFF
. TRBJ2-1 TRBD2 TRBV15 TGTGCCACCAGCAGAGAAAAAGCGGGGCTCAATGAGCAGTTCTTC CATSREKAGLNEQFF
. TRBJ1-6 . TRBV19 TGTGCCAGTAGTATCGCGAGCTCCTATAATTCACCCCTCCACTTT CASSIASSYNSPLHF
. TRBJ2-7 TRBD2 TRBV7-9 TGTGCCAGCAGCCCACTAGCGGGAGGCTCAGGCGAGCAGTACTTC CASSPLAGGSGEQYF
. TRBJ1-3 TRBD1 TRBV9 TGTGCCAGCAGCGCAATGGACAGGGACAGCTCTGGAAACACCATATATTTT CASSAMDRDSSGNTIYF
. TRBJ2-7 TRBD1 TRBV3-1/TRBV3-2 TGTGCCAGCAGCCGAGGACAGGGCCGATCGGCTATCGAGCAGTACTTC CASSRGQGRSAIEQYF
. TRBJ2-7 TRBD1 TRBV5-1 TGCGCCAGCAGCTTGTCAGGGGGCAGGGGCAACTCCTACGAGCAGTACTTC CASSLSGGRGNSYEQYF
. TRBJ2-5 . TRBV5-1 TGCGCCAGCAGCTTGGGGGGGGTCCAAGAGACCCAGTACTTC CASSLGGVQETQYF